What follows is one T cell receptor beta chain and its context. Its antigen target is currently unknown. Qualities for individual bases were not recorded, and no much larger clone is one base off. Participants in the prospective study were enrolled through a virtual design, were aged roughly 18 to 100 years, and lived in some 24 United States geographic areas. Cohort assignment in the prospective study relied on participant-reported clinical history from a screening survey and a study questionnaire. In the prospective study, whole blood, serum and a nasopharyngeal or oropharyngeal swab were collected from each participant by mobile phlebotomists. Additional blood draws and questionnaires over an approximately 2-month period could optionally be provided by prospective study participants. Before DNA extraction, blood samples from the prospective study were shipped at room temperature or frozen. TCRbeta CDR3 regions were amplified from genomic DNA using the immunoSEQ Assay, a bias-controlled multiplex PCR. The paper's data handling went like this. Within the assay, amplification of reference gene primers was used to estimate how many nucleated cells each sample contained. To quantify the absolute abundance of each unique TCRbeta CDR3 rearrangement, sequence reads were collapsed and filtered. Productive Simpson clonality was computed per sample as the square root of Simpson's diversity index over productive rearrangements. The clones in this table, taken by TCRdb from immuneACCESS, are in-frame only. Not every clone is retained; where verified, under half of the shortfall comes from an unresolved V gene, and the cause of the rest is unknown. Clone size and V and J calls were adopted from that table, with D and trimming inferred from the DNA. For this sample the table gives about 400,000 clones, of which 88% were detected only once. The ten largest clones capture around 2.1% of the sample.

Cut back by 3 bases and 8 bases, the V and J ends lie 14 bases apart. CDR1 and CDR2, looked up from the germline V gene, are SGHAT and FQNNGV. Its CDR3 holds 15 amino acids, cysteine through phenylalanine. Only CDR3 DNA is held: 45 bases, read in frame from base 1. This entry belongs to a study of blood T cell repertoires in COVID-19 (dated by TCRdb to about 2020). Study-wide context: Samples from collaborators originated in the United States, Italy and Spain and spanned both the acute and convalescent phases of COVID-19. The material from the prospective study consisted of cDNA or gDNA derived from T cells, B-cell-depleted T cells, or PBMCs. Deeply sampled blood TCRbeta repertoires from subjects exposed to, actively infected with, or recovered from COVID-19 were included in the dataset. The repertoires were released in a freely available public database meant as a resource for research on the immune response to SARS-CoV-2. Samples were obtained from the ongoing ImmuneRACE study (first 160 participants) and from over a thousand subjects provided by 6 global collaborators. Sample metadata almost always included a de-identified subject ID, COVID-19 status, age in years and sex. Where available, HLA class I and class II types were taken from metadata supplied by the sample provider and were not determined by assay-based typing. What the authors observed across the whole study: The quantity of clinical and demographic metadata differed by source and by participant and was supplied without curation.

The TCR originated in a woman between 35 and 50 years old with acute COVID-19. This receptor chain uses TRBV11-2 and TRBJ1-6; a weak D assignment points to TRBD1 (6 bases agree). Sequencing was carried out using PBMCs or T cells enriched from blood (not recorded which). The CDR3 region has the sequence CASSLMNRDHSPLHF. The DNA reads TGTGCCAGCAGCTTGATGAACAGGGACCATTCACCCCTCCACTTT.